Shown below are 15 T cell receptor beta chains from a single sample sequenced in a study of blood T cell repertoires in COVID-19. Profiled with immunoSEQ multiplex PCR; TCRdb holds only in-frame clones, not every one. Here the sample spans about 210,000 clones, 80% to 85% being singletons. The sequencing input was PBMCs or T cells enriched from blood (not recorded which). Receptors originate from a woman between 50 and 59 years old with acute COVID-19.

Written as DNA, the CDR3 is TGCGCCAGCAGCTTGCCCCTAGCGGGGGGCCAAGAGACCCAGTACTTC. Translated: CASSLPLAGGQETQYF. The chain is built from TRBV5-1 and TRBJ2-5, with 11 nucleotides matching TRBD2. Germline trimming cut 1 base from V and 1 base from J; bases unmatched to any gene: 3. CDR1 is SGHRS, CDR2 YFSETQ, per germline. The CDR3 sequence is 16 residues long. Drawing the rest from reference TRBV5-1 and TRBJ2-5, the complete variable domain is KAGVTQTPRYLIKTRGQQVTLSCSPISGHRSVSWYQQTPGQGLQFLFEYFSETQRNKGNFPGRFSGRQFSNSRSEMNVSTLELGDSALYLCASSLPLAGGQETQYFGPGTRLLVL.

The chain joins TRBV7-9 to TRBJ2-7, with D tentatively TRBD2 (5 bases). The germline gives CDR1 SEHNR, CDR2 FQNEAQ (reference sequence). The CDR3 sequence is 15 residues long. V lost 6 bases to trimming and J lost 1 base, with 16 bases between them. The CDR3 DNA reads as TGTGCCAGCAGAGAGGGCCTGATGGGATCCTACGAGCAGTACTTC. Protein sequence: CASREGLMGSYEQYF.

The chain carries TRBV5-8 and TRBJ1-5; D not certain. V gave up 0 bases and J gave up 4 bases, with 5 bases separating them. The CDR3 length is 13 residues. CDR1 is SGHTS and CDR2 is YDEGEE in the germline V gene. The CDR3 DNA follows: TGTGCCAGCAGCTTGGGAGCGAATCAGCCCCAGCATTTT. Its protein product is CASSLGANQPQHF.

This clone was counted a few times. V is TRBV30 and J is TRBJ1-2; the D is unclear. Trimming left V 0 bases short and J 8 bases short, with 13 bases between. CDR1 is GTSNPN and CDR2 is SVGIG in the germline V gene (reference sequence). The CDR3 covers 13 residues. The CDR3 coding sequence is TGTGCCTGGAGTGTACGGGGTTTTGGAGGCTACACCTTC. Its translation: CAWSVRGFGGYTF.

Only a few counts were recorded for this clone. The chain carries TRBV30 and TRBJ1-2; TRBD1 matches 9 bases. This CDR3 region has 15 residues. In germline, CDR1 is GTSNPN, CDR2 SVGIG (reference sequence). Trimming took 4 bases from V and 4 from J; bases not matched to a gene: 10. The CDR3 nucleotides are TGTGCCTGGAATATCGTAGGGACAGGGTTCTATGGCTACACCTTC. This encodes CAWNIVGTGFYGYTF.

The V and J genes are TRBV7-6 and TRBJ2-7, with 13 bases identical to TRBD2. The CDR3 is 16 amino acids. Germline CDR1 is SGHVS and CDR2 is FNYEAQ. V lost 2 bases, J lost 6 bases, and 7 bases stayed unmatched. The CDR3, as DNA: TGTGCCAGCAGCTTATCTACGGGACTAGCGGGGCCCGAGCAGTACTTC. Translated, it gives CASSLSTGLAGPEQYF.

The J gene is TRBJ1-4, the V gene TRBV18; the D is unclear. The germline V gene encodes CDR1 KGHSH and CDR2 LQKENI. This CDR3 is 12 amino acids long. Trimming took 1 base from V and 7 from J, leaving 4 bases between them. CDR3 protein: CASSPRGEKLFF. As DNA, the CDR3 is TGTGCCAGCTCACCACGCGGTGAAAAACTGTTTTTT.

The chain carries TRBV18 and TRBJ2-3, with TRBD1 as a possible D gene (6 bases). The CDR3 loop spans 16 amino acids. V was cut by 4 bases and J by 0 bases, with 14 bases left in between. In germline, CDR1 is KGHSH, CDR2 LQKENI. CDR3 in amino acids: CASSRDRTASTDTQYF. The CDR3, as DNA: TGTGCCAGCTCACGAGATCGGACAGCTAGCACAGATACGCAGTATTTT.

This chain links TRBV28 with TRBJ2-7; 12 positions agree with TRBD2. V shed 5 bases and J 5 bases; nucleotides not matched to a gene: 25. Germline V gene sequence: CDR1 MDHEN, CDR2 SYDVKM. This CDR3 spans 21 amino acids. The CDR3 DNA is TGTGCCAGCAGTCCAAGAGTGGGTAAGGCGCCTAGCGGGAGGGCCGCGCACGAGCAGTACTTC. Translated: CASSPRVGKAPSGRAAHEQYF.

This clone was found a few times. The chain joins TRBV7-9 to TRBJ1-2; D gene ambiguous. Germline assignment: CDR1 SEHNR and CDR2 FQNEAQ (reference sequence). Trimming cost V 5 bases and J 6 bases, with 10 bases left between them. The CDR3 length is 12 residues. CDR3 amino acids: CASSQRADGYTF. The CDR3 DNA sequence: TGTGCCAGCAGCCAGAGGGCTGATGGCTACACCTTC.

In its sample, this clone was seen a few times. The chain links TRBV7-8 to TRBJ2-2, with unresolved D. V was cut by 2 bases and J by 6 bases, with 10 bases left in between. This CDR3 is 14 amino acids long. From germline, CDR1 is SGHVS and CDR2 FQNEAQ. CDR3 coding DNA: TGTGCCAGCAGCTTAAATAGTCTTCCCGGGGAGCTGTTTTTT. Its translation: CASSLNSLPGELFF.

The table lists this clone with a count of one. This chain joins TRBV4-1 and TRBJ1-5; D possibly corresponds to TRBD1 (6 bases). The CDR3 consists of 17 residues. V dropped 0 bases and J dropped 4 bases, with 16 bases sitting between them. Germline CDR1 MGHRA, CDR2 YSYEKL. The CDR3 region has the DNA TGCGCCAGCAGCCAAGAAGGGAGCAGGGGTGGGAATCAGCCCCAGCATTTT. Residues: CASSQEGSRGGNQPQHF.

The chain links TRBV29-1 to TRBJ1-1; D is ambiguous. Germline V gene sequence: CDR1 SQVTM, CDR2 ANQGSEA. The CDR3 is 12 amino acids. V was clipped by 2 bases and J by 1 base, with 5 bases between them. The CDR3 loop is CSVENTNTEAFF. CDR3 coding DNA: TGCAGCGTTGAAAACACGAACACTGAAGCTTTCTTT.

The chain recombines TRBV7-2 with TRBJ2-3; D is ambiguous. CDR3 length: 12 amino acids. Germline CDR1 reads SGHTA; CDR2 reads FQGNSA. Trimming removed 5 bases at V and 6 bases at J, with 9 bases between. The CDR3 region has the DNA TGTGCCAGCAGCGTCCTTCGTGATACGCAGTATTTT. It specifies CASSVLRDTQYF.

This chain uses TRBV6-5 with TRBJ1-5; 8 nucleotides match TRBD1. The V segment lost 2 bases and the J segment 5 bases; nucleotides outside the gene matches: 2. The CDR3 is 14 amino acids. The germline CDR1 and CDR2 sequences are MNHEY and SVGAGI. This chain's CDR3 is CASSYGTGYQPQHF. CDR3 nucleotides: TGTGCCAGCAGTTACGGGACAGGCTATCAGCCCCAGCATTTT.